This entry lists 14 T cell receptor beta chains sequenced from one sample in a study of regulatory T cells in long-lasting Graves disease. Time point reported: newly diagnosed GD, antithyroid drugs for less than 3 months. TCR sequences were obtained from RNA taken from PBMCs. Combining iRepertoire HTBI primers with Arm-PCR of CDR3 regions, the authors built TCR beta libraries. TCRdb processed the multiplex PCR reads anew with MiXCR; each CDR3 protein has one entry. The table lists some 200,000 distinct CDR3 sequences, around 20% of them singletons. The same sample was also studied in work on T cells in Graves' hyperthyroidism and ophthalmopathy.

The sequencing used peripheral blood mononuclear cells (PBMCs), collected at new diagnosis, from a patient treated with antithyroid drugs. These receptors all come from a woman aged 30 to 39 with Graves disease.

Comment on this clonotype: This clone may be a read error of a much larger clone one base away. V usage is TRBV4-1 and J usage is TRBJ1-3; D possibly corresponds to TRBD1 (6 bases). Germline V lookup: CDR1 MGHRA, CDR2 YSYEKL. This CDR3 is built from 14 residues. V lost 4 bases and J lost 8, with 15 bases in between. The CDR3 loop reads CASSRTGNVHTIYF. The CDR3 DNA sequence: TGCGCCAGCAGCCGAACAGGGAATGTGCACACCATATATTTT.

The chain links TRBV4-1 to TRBJ2-3; D remains ambiguous. CDR1 is MGHRA, CDR2 YSYEKL, per germline. V was trimmed by 0 bases and J by 1 base, leaving 8 bases between them. The CDR3 is 15 residues long. The CDR3 sequence: CASSQDGGGTDTQYF. The DNA for the CDR3 is TGCGCCAGCAGCCAAGATGGTGGGGGCACAGATACGCAGTATTTT.

This clonotype was counted many times. The rearrangement links TRBV6-2 or TRBV6-3 to TRBJ1-1; TRBD1 aligns across 7 bases. The V segment lost 2 bases and the J segment 0 bases; nucleotides outside the gene matches: 0. Germline-derived CDR1 and CDR2 are MNHEY and SVGEGT. The CDR3 consists of 14 residues. The CDR3 DNA sequence: TGTGCCAGCAGTTACGGGACAGTGAACACTGAAGCTTTCTTT. It encodes CASSYGTVNTEAFF.

There are many counts of this clonotype. The chain recombines TRBV27 with TRBJ2-3; D might be TRBD2 (7 bases). This CDR3 contains 15 residues. In germline, CDR1 is MNHEY, CDR2 SMNVEV (reference sequence). Trimming removed 3 bases at V and 2 bases at J, with 12 bases between. CDR3 coding DNA: TGTGCCAGCAGTTTGAGGGGGGGCTTCACAGATACGCAGTATTTT. As protein: CASSLRGGFTDTQYF.

This clonotype was seen ten or more times. V and J are TRBV6-5 and TRBJ1-2; no firm D call. The CDR3 spans 16 residues. V was pared by 0 bases and J by 2 bases, with 13 bases between. Germline-derived CDR1 and CDR2 are MNHEY and SVGAGI. The CDR3 protein is CASSYSWAETNYGYTF. In nucleotides, the CDR3 is TGTGCCAGCAGTTACTCGTGGGCAGAGACAAACTATGGCTACACCTTC.

V gene TRBV7-8 combines with J gene TRBJ1-1, with 7 bases fitting TRBD1. The CDR3 consists of 14 residues. Germline CDR1 SGHVS, CDR2 FQNEAQ. J gave up 1 base and V 3 bases, and 2 bases lay outside the gene matches. CDR3 DNA: TGTGCCAGCAGCTTTACAGGGGAGAACACTGAAGCTTTCTTT. Its protein is CASSFTGENTEAFF. The full variable domain, rest sourced from reference TRBV7-8 and TRBJ1-1, is GAGVSQSPRYKVAKRGQDVALRCDPISGHVSLFWYQQALGQGPEFLTYFQNEAQLDKSGLPSDRFFAERPEGSVSTLKIQRTQQEDSAVYLCASSFTGENTEAFFGQGTRLTVV.

This chain connects TRBV6-9 to TRBJ2-3, with TRBD2 identical over 8 bases. This CDR3 is built from 17 residues. J lost 5 bases, V lost 3 bases, and 13 bases had no gene match. Germline V gene sequence: CDR1 MNHGY, CDR2 SVAAGI. The CDR3 sequence is CASSYGRERGMGDTQYF. In nucleotides, the CDR3 is TGTGCCAGCAGTTACGGGCGAGAGCGGGGGATGGGAGATACGCAGTATTTT.

This clonotype was detected ten times or more. This chain links TRBV11-3 with TRBJ2-5, with D uncertain. The CDR3 spans 13 residues. CDR1 is SGHNT and CDR2 is YENEEA in the germline V gene. The V end lost 2 bases, the J end lost 4 bases, and 8 bases lay between the germline ends. The CDR3 coding sequence is TGTGCCAGCAGCTTAATGGCAATAGAGACCCAGTACTTC. This encodes CASSLMAIETQYF.

In this sample, this clonotype turned up many times. The chain carries TRBV6-4 and TRBJ2-2; the D gene is possibly TRBD1 (5 bases). The V gene lost 0 bases and the J gene lost 7 bases, with 12 bases spanning the gap. Germline V lookup: CDR1 MRHNA, CDR2 SNTAGT. The CDR3 contains 15 residues. The chain's CDR3 is CASSDSLGLVGELFF. Written as DNA, the CDR3 is TGTGCCAGCAGTGACTCGTTGGGGCTAGTCGGGGAGCTGTTTTTT.

This clonotype was observed at least ten times. The chain has TRBV9 and TRBJ2-5; D possibly matches TRBD1 or TRBD2 (6 bases each). Trimming took off 3 bases at V and 5 bases at J, with 17 bases between the two ends. The CDR3 loop spans 15 amino acids. Germline assignment: CDR1 SGDLS and CDR2 YYNGEE. For the CDR3, the DNA is TGTGCCAGCAGCGCCACCCGAGGGGGGCCGGAGACCCAGTACTTC. This sequence encodes CASSATRGGPETQYF.

This clonotype was seen ten or more times. The chain is built from TRBV4-2 and TRBJ1-2; 8 nucleotides line up with TRBD1. CDR3 size: 15 residues. Trimming at V came to 0 bases and at J to 3 bases, leaving 3 bases not matched to a gene. Germline V gene data show CDR1 as LGHNA and CDR2 as YNFKEQ. The CDR3 sequence: CASSQDAGGDYGYTF. Written as DNA, the CDR3 is TGTGCCAGCAGCCAAGATGCAGGGGGCGACTATGGCTACACCTTC.

At least ten counts were recorded for this clonotype. The V and J genes are TRBV3-1 and TRBJ1-3; D call uncertain. V was pared by 1 base and J by 0 bases, with 7 bases between. CDR3 length: 15 amino acids. Germline loops: CDR1 LGHDT, CDR2 YNNKEL (reference sequence). The CDR3 spells CASSQVPLSGNTIYF. CDR3 nucleotide sequence: TGTGCCAGCAGCCAAGTTCCTCTCTCTGGAAACACCATATATTTT.

This clonotype was recorded a few times. It may be a read error: a sequence one base away is much more abundant. The rearrangement joins TRBV2 to TRBJ2-1; possible D gene TRBD2, 7 bases. Germline assignment: CDR1 SNHLY and CDR2 FYNNEI. CDR3 size: 14 residues. This chain's CDR3 is CASSVGGPFNEQLF. The CDR3 nucleotides read TGTGCCAGCAGTGTGGGGGGGCCCTTCAATGAGCAGCTCTTC.

V usage is TRBV12-5 and J usage is TRBJ2-2, with 8 nucleotides matching TRBD2. The V and J ends lost 0 bases and 2 bases, in that order; junction bases with no gene match: 8. CDR1 is LGHNT and CDR2 is FRNRAP in the germline V gene. This CDR3 is 18 amino acids long. The CDR3 nucleotides are TGTGCTAGTGGTTTGGTACGGGGGGGCCCCACCAACACCGGGGAGCTGTTTTTT. Residues: CASGLVRGGPTNTGELFF.